The 19 T cell receptor beta chains below come from one sample, sequenced in a study of blood T cells in healthy people across ages (dated by TCRdb to between 2015 and 2016). Receptor amplification or capture employed 5' RACE. Sequencing took place on an Illumina HiSeq 2500. The second PCR ran for about 6 to 11 cycles and used a J-beta primer mix along with a sample-barcoded 5' primer. TCRdb handled the public reads itself, with Q25 trimming in fastp and clone calling in MiXCR, and kept productive beta chains. Rows are combined by CDR3 protein, so each entry shows the most common genes and DNA. The sample table holds about 1.4 million distinct CDR3 sequences, of which 45% to 70% were seen once. Over 5% of the sample comes from the top ten. Source material: blood. These receptors originate from a man younger than 30 in good health.

The rearrangement uses TRBV10-3 and TRBJ2-4, with 9 positions matching TRBD1. The germline CDR1 and CDR2 sequences are ENHRY and SYGVKD. There are 14 residues in the CDR3. With 4 bases clipped from V and 15 bases from J, the junction kept 13 bases outside the gene matches. CDR3 sequence (DNA): TGTGCCATCAGTGGAATCACAGGGGGCGCTCGTTGGTACTTC. It codes for CAISGITGGARWYF.

This clonotype was seen more than once but under ten times. The chain joins TRBV7-9 to TRBJ2-1, with 9 bases lining up with TRBD1. CDR1 is SEHNR, CDR2 FQNEAQ, per germline (reference sequence). Unmatched junction bases numbered 10, after V lost 8 bases and J lost 8 bases. The length of the CDR3 is 14 residues. The CDR3 region is CASGQLGTGHEQFF. CDR3 coding DNA: TGTGCCAGCGGACAACTGGGGACAGGGCATGAGCAGTTCTTC. The variable domain in full, with the rest retrieved from reference TRBV7-9 and TRBJ2-1, is DTGVSQNPRHKITKRGQNVTFRCDPISEHNRLYWYRQTLGQGPEFLTYFQNEAQLEKSRLLSDRFSAERPKGSFSTLEIQRTEQGDSAMYLCASGQLGTGHEQFFGPGTRLTVL.

The V gene is TRBV12-3 or TRBV12-4, the J gene TRBJ2-2; D is possibly TRBD1 (5 bases). Trimming took 6 bases from V and 6 from J, leaving 11 bases between them. This CDR3 region has 13 residues. Here the CDR3 reads CASRLTGSGELFF. Written as DNA, the CDR3 is TGTGCCAGCAGGTTAACAGGCTCCGGGGAGCTGTTTTTT.

This clonotype was recorded once. This sequence joins TRBV9 and TRBJ1-1; a possible D gene is TRBD1 (5 bases). The CDR3 has 16 amino acids. CDR1 and CDR2 from the germline V gene are SGDLS and YYNGEE. V shed 0 bases and J shed 1 base, with 13 bases lying between them. The CDR3 region has the DNA TGTGCCAGCAGCGTAGATATGGGGGTAGCGAACACTGAAGCTTTCTTT. Protein: CASSVDMGVANTEAFF.

This clonotype was counted between two and nine times. The gene calls are TRBV15 and TRBJ2-2; D is possibly TRBD2 (6 bases). The CDR3 spans 16 residues. Trimming left V 0 bases short and J 8 bases short, with 16 bases between. Germline CDR1 reads LNHNV; CDR2 reads YYDKDF (reference sequence). The CDR3 here is CATSRDEDYSGGELFF. CDR3 DNA sequence: TGTGCCACCAGCAGAGATGAGGACTACTCGGGAGGGGAGCTGTTTTTT.

This chain uses TRBV21-1 with TRBJ2-5; the DNA was not compared with TRBD1, the D call given in the table. The J call may be incorrect, as the DNA end agrees better with TRBJ2-7. TRBV21-1 is termed a pseudogene. The CDR3 runs to 16 residues. CDR3 sequence (DNA): TGTGCCTGCAGCGACCGGGACAGGGTTCCTGTCTACGAGCAGTACTTC. It specifies CACSDRDRVPVYEQYF.

The rearrangement joins TRBV28 to TRBJ2-1; D is tentatively TRBD1 or TRBD2 (5 bases each). Germline lookup yields CDR1 MDHEN and CDR2 SYDVKM. V dropped 7 bases and J dropped 11 bases, with 21 bases sitting between them. The CDR3 contains 14 residues. The CDR3 is CASTEGITTLQQFF. The CDR3 nucleotides read TGTGCCAGCACCGAGGGGATAACGACGCTCCAGCAGTTCTTC.

About this clonotype: This clone may be a read error of a much larger clone one base away. The chain uses TRBV29-1 and TRBJ2-1; either TRBD1 or TRBD2 may supply D (5 bases each). The end of the DNA fits TRBJ2-7 better, so the J call may be wrong. Per the germline V gene, CDR1 is SQVTM and CDR2 is ANQGSEA. The CDR3 consists of 14 residues. CDR3 in DNA: TGCAGCGTTGATACGGGACCCCCCTACAATGAGCAGTACTTC. Translating gives CSVDTGPPYNEQYF.

CDR3 residues: CASSSLGQSTRNEQFF. The CDR3 nucleotides read TGCGCCAGCAGCTCTCTCGGACAGAGCACGAGGAATGAGCAGTTCTTC. This chain uses TRBV4-1 with TRBJ2-1, with TRBD1 as a possible D gene (6 bases). The V end lost 5 bases, the J end lost 7 bases, and 21 bases lay between the germline ends. Germline CDR1 is MGHRA and CDR2 is YSYEKL. CDR3 length: 16 residues.

The table lists this clonotype with a count of one. J is TRBJ2-2 and V is TRBV9; tentatively, D is TRBD1 (6 bases). CDR3 size: 20 residues. The germline CDR1 and CDR2 sequences are SGDLS and YYNGEE. The germline V and J ends were trimmed by 5 bases and 0 bases, with 26 bases remaining between them. The CDR3 region has the DNA TGTGCCAGCAGGCGCTCCCCCAGGGGCAGACCACCCGCGAACACCGGGGAGCTGTTTTTT. Translation gives CASRRSPRGRPPANTGELFF.

The chain employs TRBV29-1 and TRBJ1-4; possibly TRBD1 for D (5 bases). Deletions cut 3 bases from V and 2 bases from J, with 7 bases between. This CDR3 spans 13 amino acids. The germline gives CDR1 SQVTM, CDR2 ANQGSEA. Here the CDR3 reads CSVEEGTNEKLFF. CDR3 nucleotides: TGCAGCGTTGAGGAGGGGACTAATGAAAAACTGTTTTTT.

In this sample, this clonotype turned up a few times. V usage is TRBV6-5 and J usage is TRBJ2-5; D remains unclear. The germline gives CDR1 MNHEY, CDR2 SVGAGI. Trimming removed 0 bases at V and 2 bases at J, with 4 bases between. The CDR3 runs to 13 residues. The CDR3 sequence: CASSYSQQETQYF. Here the CDR3 DNA reads TGTGCCAGCAGTTACTCGCAACAAGAGACCCAGTACTTC.

The chain uses TRBV12-3 or TRBV12-4 and TRBJ2-1, with TRBD2 matching 10 bases. CDR3 length equals 14 residues. V gave up 6 bases and J gave up 9 bases; unmatched junction bases: 8. DNA for the CDR3: TGTGCCAGCAGACGAAGCGGGAGGGAGTCTGAGCAGTTCTTC. It specifies CASRRSGRESEQFF.

This clonotype was seen a handful of times. The chain combines TRBV20-1 with TRBJ2-7, with 9 positions matching TRBD2. After removal of 3 bases from V and 4 bases from J, the junction contained 7 bases not matched to a gene. Germline values: CDR1 DFQATT, CDR2 SNEGSKA (reference sequence). This CDR3 is 14 amino acids long. The CDR3: CSASRSGGPYEQYF. As DNA, the CDR3 is TGCAGTGCTAGCCGGAGCGGGGGGCCGTACGAGCAGTACTTC.

The chain employs TRBV9 and TRBJ2-7, with a possible D match to TRBD1 (6 bases). The germline V gene encodes CDR1 SGDLS and CDR2 YYNGEE. Trimming removed 0 bases from V and 2 bases from J, with 15 bases in between. The CDR3 loop spans 16 amino acids. CDR3 sequence reads: CASSVGGGPSTYEQYF. The CDR3 DNA reads as TGTGCCAGCAGCGTAGGAGGGGGACCGAGTACCTACGAGCAGTACTTC. Full variable domain (missing parts from reference TRBV9 and TRBJ2-7): DSGVTQTPKHLITATGQRVTLRCSPRSGDLSVYWYQQSLDQGLQFLIQYYNGEERAKGNILERFSAQQFPDLHSELNLSSLELGDSALYFCASSVGGGPSTYEQYFGPGTRLTVT.

The V call is TRBV6-1, the J call TRBJ2-3; 9 bases align to TRBD2. The length of the CDR3 is 18 residues. Per the germline V gene, CDR1 is MNHNS and CDR2 is SASEGT. V lost 7 bases and J lost 6; bases outside the gene matches: 20. CDR3 nucleotides: TGTGCCAGCACTAACAGCGGGAGGTTAGGGTTCGACTCGGATACGCAGTATTTT. Its protein product is CASTNSGRLGFDSDTQYF.

This clonotype has more than one count but fewer than ten. The rearrangement links TRBV13 to TRBJ2-5; 8 bases are shared with TRBD1. This CDR3 has 16 residues. Germline CDR1 reads PRHDT; CDR2 reads FYEKMQ (reference sequence). The ends lost 5 bases at V and 3 bases at J; junction bases unmatched: 11. In nucleotides, the CDR3 is TGTGCCAGCAGCCCACGGACAGGGTTAGGGGAAGAGACCCAGTACTTC. Amino acid sequence: CASSPRTGLGEETQYF.

This clonotype was seen many times. The chain links TRBV12-3 or TRBV12-4 to TRBJ1-2, with a tentative D call TRBD1 (6 bases). The V gene lost 3 bases and the J gene lost 4 bases, with 9 bases spanning the gap. CDR3 size: 13 residues. The CDR3 reads CASSFSQGYGYTF. The CDR3 nucleotides read TGTGCCAGCAGTTTCTCACAGGGCTATGGCTACACCTTC.

The chain links TRBV29-1 to TRBJ2-1; D ambiguous. The CDR3 sequence is 11 residues long. CDR1 is SQVTM, CDR2 ANQGSEA, per germline. The V and J ends lost 7 bases and 13 bases respectively, with 17 bases between them. Here the CDR3 reads CSGGVGVLQFF. As DNA, the CDR3 is TGCAGCGGTGGAGTTGGGGTCCTCCAGTTCTTC.